These 12 T cell receptor beta chains were all obtained from the same sample, sequenced in a study of T-cell memory formation after mild COVID-19. TCRdb reanalysed the 5' RACE reads using MiXCR and keeps one entry per CDR3 protein. The sample includes about 130,000 distinct CDR3 sequences, about 17% of them seen just once. Sequencing input: PBMCs or a T cell subset sorted from them (not recorded which). The receptors shown here come from an adult woman who had mild COVID-19 (a few samples of this study predate the infection). Cell type and time point are not known.

The chain links TRBV30 to TRBJ2-7; D not resolved. V was cut by 1 base and J by 4 bases, with 14 bases left in between. Per germline, CDR1 GTSNPN and CDR2 SVGIG (reference sequence). There are 14 residues in the CDR3. Here the CDR3 reads CAWSAQRKWYEQYF. The DNA for the CDR3 is TGTGCCTGGAGTGCACAACGCAAATGGTACGAGCAGTACTTC.

The chain couples TRBV7-9 to TRBJ2-5, with D perhaps matching TRBD1 (6 bases). This CDR3 contains 14 residues. Trimming removed 5 bases at V and 1 base at J, with 11 bases between. The germline V gene encodes CDR1 SEHNR and CDR2 FQNEAQ (reference sequence). The CDR3 DNA is TGTGCCAGCAGCAGACAGACAGGCCAAGAGACCCAGTACTTC. Its translation: CASSRQTGQETQYF.

This clonotype was seen only a few times. The V call is TRBV20-1, the J call TRBJ2-3; D not certain. V was trimmed by 1 base and J by 0 bases, leaving 14 bases between them. The CDR3 consists of 16 residues. Germline CDR1 reads DFQATT; CDR2 reads SNEGSKA (reference sequence). The CDR3 sequence is CSARAGEVTSTDTQYF. Here the CDR3 DNA reads TGCAGTGCTAGAGCTGGCGAGGTGACTAGCACAGATACGCAGTATTTT.

The V gene is TRBV12-3 or TRBV12-4, the J gene TRBJ2-7, with D possibly TRBD2 on 6 matching bases. CDR3 length: 14 residues. V was clipped by 8 bases and J by 3 bases, with 17 bases between them. CDR3 nucleotides: TGTGCCAGCGCCCGGGAGCGGAAAGACTACGAGCAGTACTTC. As protein: CASARERKDYEQYF.

The rearrangement uses TRBV20-1 and TRBJ1-1; 10 bases align to TRBD1. After removal of 8 bases from V and 3 bases from J, the junction contained 6 bases not matched to a gene. CDR1 is DFQATT and CDR2 is SNEGSKA in the germline V gene (reference sequence). CDR3 size: 13 residues. The CDR3 loop is CSPGTGEDTEAFF. For the CDR3, the DNA is TGCAGTCCAGGGACAGGGGAGGACACTGAAGCTTTCTTT.

The rearrangement uses TRBV7-9 and TRBJ2-7; D remains unclear. CDR1 is SEHNR and CDR2 is FQNEAQ in the germline V gene (reference sequence). V was trimmed by 1 base and J by 1 base, leaving 8 bases between them. The CDR3 sequence is 14 residues long. The CDR3: CASSLDGTSYEQYF. The CDR3 nucleotides read TGTGCCAGCAGCTTAGACGGCACATCCTACGAGCAGTACTTC.

The J gene is TRBJ1-5, the V gene TRBV29-1; D is possibly TRBD1 (5 bases). Germline V gene sequence: CDR1 SQVTM, CDR2 ANQGSEA. V lost 7 bases, J lost 2 bases, and 12 bases lay in between. The CDR3 runs to 13 residues. CDR3 DNA sequence: TGCAGCGCCCGGGGGTCGGGCAATCAGCCCCAGCATTTT. Protein: CSARGSGNQPQHF.

This clonotype was seen more than once but under ten times. The V call is TRBV3-1, the J call TRBJ1-6, with 9 bases identical to TRBD1. There are 16 residues in the CDR3. The ends lost 2 bases at V and 6 bases at J; junction bases unmatched: 5. Germline CDR1 LGHDT, CDR2 YNNKEL (reference sequence). CDR3 loop: CASSQTGGSSNSPLHF. CDR3 DNA sequence: TGTGCCAGCAGCCAAACAGGGGGCTCGAGTAATTCACCCCTCCACTTT.

CDR3 amino acids: CASSQEGNGNQPQHF. The CDR3 DNA follows: TGTGCCAGCAGCCAAGAGGGGAATGGGAATCAGCCCCAGCATTTT. The J gene is TRBJ1-5, the V gene TRBV6-6; the D gene is possibly TRBD1 (5 bases). Germline V gives CDR1 MNHNY, CDR2 SVGAGI (reference sequence). V was shortened by 6 bases and J by 4 bases, with 16 bases between the two germline ends. The CDR3 is 15 amino acids.

This clonotype has a handful of counts. The DNA for the CDR3 is TGTGCCAGCAGGCCCGACAGGACCTCCTACGAGCAGTACTTC. It codes for CASRPDRTSYEQYF. The chain has TRBV27 and TRBJ2-7; tentative D call: TRBD1 (6 bases). V shed 6 bases and J shed 0 bases, with 12 bases lying between them. The germline CDR1 and CDR2 sequences are MNHEY and SMNVEV (reference sequence). CDR3 length: 14 amino acids.

The V call is TRBV5-1, the J call TRBJ1-6; 9 bases map to TRBD1. In germline, CDR1 is SGHRS, CDR2 YFSETQ. The CDR3 extends over 14 amino acids. The J segment lost 8 bases and the V segment lost 4 bases, leaving 4 bases of the junction unmatched. DNA for the CDR3: TGCGCCAGCAGCACCCGGGACAGGGATTCACCCCTCCACTTT. Translated: CASSTRDRDSPLHF.

The gene calls are TRBV20-1 and TRBJ2-5, with 7 bases matching TRBD1. Trimming took 4 bases from V and 1 from J; bases not matched to a gene: 6. CDR1 is DFQATT and CDR2 is SNEGSKA in the germline V gene (reference sequence). The CDR3 runs 14 residues. CDR3 amino acids: CSATRGTIQETQYF. CDR3 sequence (DNA): TGCAGTGCTACCAGGGGGACCATCCAAGAGACCCAGTACTTC.